Listed below are T cell receptor beta chains from one sample, sequenced in a study of T cell changes during pregnancy in multiple sclerosis. Assay: immunoSEQ multiplex PCR; the TCRdb copy retains only in-frame clones and omits some. The sample yields 89,000 or so clones, 91% seen once. The material sequenced was PBMCs, taken in the first trimester of pregnancy. Receptor source: a female donor in good health, serving as a control in a pregnancy study. Some clones in this sample may be carry-over from other donors' samples. Each CDR3 is given without its conserved first and last residue.

cdr3_aa: ASSYSGDPETQY
cdr3_length: 12
v_call: TRBV7-9
j_call: TRBJ2-5

cdr3_aa: ASSLGGLASYEQY
cdr3_length: 13
v_call: TRBV7-2
j_call: TRBJ2-7

cdr3_aa: ASIISGGSYEQY
cdr3_length: 12
v_call: TRBV28
j_call: TRBJ2-7

cdr3_aa: ASSPWAGITGELF
cdr3_length: 13
v_call: TRBV18
j_call: TRBJ2-2

cdr3_aa: ASSFRETQY
cdr3_length: 9
v_call: TRBV13
j_call: TRBJ2-5

cdr3_aa: ASSEGTGTEAF
cdr3_length: 11
v_call: TRBV25-1
j_call: TRBJ1-1

cdr3_aa: ASSFRNRGRARDEQF
cdr3_length: 15
v_call: TRBV28
j_call: TRBJ2-1

cdr3_aa: ASSLRSTGGAGEQF
cdr3_length: 14
v_call: TRBV5-6
j_call: TRBJ2-1

cdr3_aa: ASSLAPTSTDTQY
cdr3_length: 13
v_call: TRBV9
j_call: TRBJ2-3

cdr3_aa: ASSEQGLDSPLH
cdr3_length: 12
v_call: TRBV28
j_call: TRBJ1-6

cdr3_aa: ASSEWDSEAF
cdr3_length: 10
v_call: TRBV25-1
j_call: TRBJ1-1

cdr3_aa: ASSSTGTYEQY
cdr3_length: 11
v_call: TRBV28
j_call: TRBJ2-7

cdr3_aa: AWSVLNSYNSPLH
cdr3_length: 13
v_call: TRBV30
j_call: TRBJ1-6

cdr3_aa: ASSQGRGLSKNIQY
cdr3_length: 14
v_call: TRBV4-2
j_call: TRBJ2-4

cdr3_aa: SVRGPQLAGDQETQY
cdr3_length: 15
v_call: TRBV29-1
j_call: TRBJ2-5

cdr3_aa: ASSPMGGTEAF
cdr3_length: 11
v_call: TRBV7-9
j_call: TRBJ1-1

cdr3_aa: ASRGGRSNQPQH
cdr3_length: 12
v_call: TRBV28
j_call: TRBJ1-5

cdr3_aa: ASSVEGGSTDTQY
cdr3_length: 13
v_call: TRBV6-1
j_call: TRBJ2-3

cdr3_aa: ASSPAKGGAF
cdr3_length: 10
v_call: TRBV28
j_call: TRBJ1-1

cdr3_aa: ASSLKGDNEQF
cdr3_length: 11
v_call: TRBV5-1
j_call: TRBJ2-1

cdr3_aa: ASSLEPGYGYT
cdr3_length: 11
v_call: TRBV5-1
j_call: TRBJ1-2

cdr3_aa: ASSHDRTETQY
cdr3_length: 11
v_call: TRBV27
j_call: TRBJ2-5

cdr3_aa: ASSLRQVGNTIY
cdr3_length: 12
v_call: TRBV5-6
j_call: TRBJ1-3

cdr3_aa: ASRPTDMGPEQF
cdr3_length: 12
v_call: TRBV6-4
j_call: TRBJ2-1

cdr3_aa: ASSLERTGTTYEQY
cdr3_length: 14
v_call: TRBV5-4
j_call: TRBJ2-7